These T cell receptor beta chains were read from a single sample in a study of OX40 agonist ivuxolimab in advanced cancers. Assay: immunoSEQ multiplex PCR; the TCRdb copy retains only in-frame clones and omits some. The sample includes approximately 89,000 clones, around 86% seen only once; the top ten take approximately 0.3%. This specimen consisted of CD4+ or CD8+ T cells sorted from blood, obtained in a trial of the OX40 agonist ivuxolimab. The receptors come from an adult with an advanced solid tumor such as melanoma, head and neck, liver or kidney cancer. Both conserved end residues are part of each CDR3. D genes are given only for firm matches. A clone size is listed for some rows: how often the clone was seen (once, few, many), or a class if it is expanded.

TRBV5-5,15,TRBJ1-1,once,.,TGTGCCAGCAGCCCGGCCAGCCTTGGGCGCACTGAAGCTTTCTTT,CASSPASLGRTEAFF
TRBV7-8,16,TRBJ2-2,.,.,TGTGCCAGCAGCAACAGACCCGAGGCAACCACCGGGGAGCTGTTTTTT,CASSNRPEATTGELFF
TRBV28,14,TRBJ1-2,.,TRBD1,TGTGCCAGCAGTTTGGGACAGTATAACTATGGCTACACCTTC,CASSLGQYNYGYTF
TRBV18,16,TRBJ1-5,.,TRBD1,TGTGCCAGCTCACCACGAGAACAGGGGCTCAATCAGCCCCAGCATTTT,CASSPREQGLNQPQHF
TRBV11-2,14,TRBJ1-2,.,.,TGTGCCAGCAGCCCCGTGACAGGTCCCTATGGCTACACCTTC,CASSPVTGPYGYTF
TRBV6-5,15,TRBJ1-4,.,.,TGTGCCAGCAGCCCCAATCTGGGCGGGGGTGAAAAACTGTTTTTT,CASSPNLGGGEKLFF
TRBV5-1,15,TRBJ2-5,.,TRBD2,TGCGCCAGCAGCACCGGGACTAGCGGGGGGGAGACCCAGTACTTC,CASSTGTSGGETQYF
TRBV6-7,17,TRBJ1-6,.,.,TGTGCCAGCAGCCCGTCCTCGTTGAACTCCTATAATTCACCCCTCCACTTT,CASSPSSLNSYNSPLHF
TRBV7-3,12,TRBJ2-1,.,.,TGTGCCAGCACCTCAGGGAACTCTGAGCAGTTCTTC,CASTSGNSEQFF
TRBV4-1,13,TRBJ1-2,.,.,TGCGCCAGCAGCCCCTGGGAGGATTTGGGCTACACCTTC,CASSPWEDLGYTF
TRBV6-5,15,TRBJ2-1,few,TRBD2,TGTGCCAGCAGCTCCGCGGGGGGTGACTACAATGAGCAGTTCTTC,CASSSAGGDYNEQFF
TRBV9,16,TRBJ2-3,.,.,TGTGCCAGCAGCGTAGGGTCTAGCATCGAGACAGATACGCAGTATTTT,CASSVGSSIETDTQYF
TRBV4-3,15,TRBJ2-7,.,TRBD1,TGCGCCAGCAGCCAAGAAGGGACAGGGTCTGACGAGCAGTACTTC,CASSQEGTGSDEQYF
TRBV7-9,14,TRBJ1-5,once,.,TGTGCCAGCAGTTCCTACAGGGTTGTAGGTCCCCAGCATTTT,CASSSYRVVGPQHF
TRBV11-1,13,TRBJ1-1,.,.,TGTGCCAGCAGCCAGCAACAGGGTTCTGAAGCTTTCTTT,CASSQQQGSEAFF
TRBV19,16,TRBJ1-5,.,.,TGTGCCAGTAGTATAGTCGGGACCAACAACTTTCGGCCCCAGCATTTT,CASSIVGTNNFRPQHF
TRBV7-9,16,TRBJ1-2,once,.,TGTGCCAGCAGCCGGCCCCCCGGCGACGGGGACTATGGCTACACCTTC,CASSRPPGDGDYGYTF
TRBV29-1,11,TRBJ1-4,once,.,TGCAGCGCCGAACGGGGAGAAAAACTGTTTTTT,CSAERGEKLFF
TRBV5-5,13,TRBJ1-5,.,.,TGTGCCAGCAGCTTACGCGGGACCCAGCCCCAGCATTTT,CASSLRGTQPQHF
TRBV7-2,15,TRBJ2-1,.,.,TGTGCCAGCAGCTTAGCCCCAGGTACCTACAATGAGCAGTTCTTC,CASSLAPGTYNEQFF
TRBV5-6,13,TRBJ2-5,.,.,TGTGCCAGCAGCCTGGGGGGGCTGGAGACCCAGTACTTC,CASSLGGLETQYF
TRBV4-1,14,TRBJ2-7,.,.,TGCGCCAGCAGCTCGTGGGACCGTCCCTACGAGCAGTACTTC,CASSSWDRPYEQYF
TRBV6-5,13,TRBJ1-2,once,TRBD1,TGTGCCAGCAGACCGGACAGGTATCATGGCTACACCTTC,CASRPDRYHGYTF
TRBV9,13,TRBJ2-3,.,.,TGTGCCAGCACCCGGGACTTGCAAGGTACGCAGTATTTT,CASTRDLQGTQYF
TRBV2,14,TRBJ2-7,.,TRBD1,TGTGCCAGCAGTGCCGACAGGGGACCCTACGAGCAGTACTTC,CASSADRGPYEQYF
TRBV7-2,14,TRBJ2-7,.,.,TGTGCCAGCAGCCCTCTGACAGGTCTTAGGGAGCAGTACTTC,CASSPLTGLREQYF
TRBV7-2,18,TRBJ2-1,once,TRBD2,TGTGCCAGCAGCTTAGGTCTAGCGGGGGTCAGCTCCTACAATGAGCAGTTCTTC,CASSLGLAGVSSYNEQFF
TRBV6-1,16,TRBJ2-7,.,TRBD2,TGTGCCAGCAGTGACGGGGGGGCGGGGCGATCCTACGAGCAGTACTTC,CASSDGGAGRSYEQYF
TRBV18,15,TRBJ1-6,medium-sized,TRBD1,TGTGCCAGCTCACCTTTACAGGGGAGTAATTCACCCCTCCACTTT,CASSPLQGSNSPLHF